This T cell receptor beta chain stems from a study of blood T cell repertoires in COVID-19. Study details: PBMCs, B-cell-depleted T cells, or T cells provided the cDNA or gDNA that made up the material.

One Seattle source followed patients from active infection through their disease course. Per the original data handling: Using reference gene primer amplification, nucleated cell counts were estimated. The data were produced by immunoSEQ multiplex PCR, yet TCRdb's version contains in-frame clones alone and is incomplete. V, J and clone size derive from that table, while D and trimming were established from the DNA sequence. Of about 280,000 clones in the sample, about nine tenths were seen once. The germline gives CDR1 SGDLS, CDR2 YYNGEE. Trimming took 4 bases from V and 2 from J, leaving 14 bases between them. CDR3 size: 15 residues.

Specimen: peripheral blood. The chain is built from TRBV9 and TRBJ2-3; D might be TRBD2 (6 bases). This TCR derives from a woman aged 25 to 39 with COVID-19, enrolled during active disease. In DNA form, the CDR3 reads TGTGCCAGCAGCTCTAGCGTGGAACACACAGATACGCAGTATTTT. It specifies CASSSSVEHTDTQYF. The variable domain in full, completed from reference TRBV9 and TRBJ2-3, reads DSGVTQTPKHLITATGQRVTLRCSPRSGDLSVYWYQQSLDQGLQFLIQYYNGEERAKGNILERFSAQQFPDLHSELNLSSLELGDSALYFCASSSSVEHTDTQYFGPGTRLTVL.